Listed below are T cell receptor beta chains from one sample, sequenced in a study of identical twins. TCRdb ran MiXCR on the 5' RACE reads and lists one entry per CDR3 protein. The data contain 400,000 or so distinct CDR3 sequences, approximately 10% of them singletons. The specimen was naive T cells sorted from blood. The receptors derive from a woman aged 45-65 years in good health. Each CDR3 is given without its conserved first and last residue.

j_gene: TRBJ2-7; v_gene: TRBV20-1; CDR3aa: SASLLATSYEQY
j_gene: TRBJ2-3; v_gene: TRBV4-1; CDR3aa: ASSHVLAGITDTQY
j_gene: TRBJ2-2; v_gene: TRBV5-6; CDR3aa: ASTTWEGVTGELF
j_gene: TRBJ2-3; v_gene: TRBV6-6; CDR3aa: ASSYSRGRVTDTQY
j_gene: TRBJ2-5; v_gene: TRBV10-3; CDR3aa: ATRGTGGQETQY
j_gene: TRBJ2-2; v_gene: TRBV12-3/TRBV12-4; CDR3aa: ASSLGGLAIVTGELF
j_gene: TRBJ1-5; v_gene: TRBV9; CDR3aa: ASSVDLTGNQPQH
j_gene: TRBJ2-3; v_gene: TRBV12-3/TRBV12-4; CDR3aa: ASSLRTGFTDTQY
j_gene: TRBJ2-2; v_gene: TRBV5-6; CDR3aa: ASSFPGLAGGPGTGELF
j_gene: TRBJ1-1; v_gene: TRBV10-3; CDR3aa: AITPGGEAF
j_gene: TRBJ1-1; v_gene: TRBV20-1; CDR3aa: SARALRRGTEAF
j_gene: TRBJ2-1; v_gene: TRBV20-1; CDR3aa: SAREGRGYNEQF
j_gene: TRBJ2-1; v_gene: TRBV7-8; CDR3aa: ASSLTRGTEQF
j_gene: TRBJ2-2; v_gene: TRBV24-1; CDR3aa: ATSDPGGVTGELF
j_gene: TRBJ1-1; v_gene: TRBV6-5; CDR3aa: ASGFLGGGTEAF
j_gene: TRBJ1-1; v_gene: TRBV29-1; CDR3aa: SVSGGPTEAF
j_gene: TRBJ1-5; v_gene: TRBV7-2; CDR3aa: ASSQQRGNQPQH
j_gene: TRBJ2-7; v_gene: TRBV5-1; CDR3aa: ASRAGTAQYEQY
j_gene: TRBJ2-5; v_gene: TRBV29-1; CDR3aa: SVGIAGGGETQY
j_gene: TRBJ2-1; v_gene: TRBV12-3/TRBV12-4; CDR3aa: ASSLSADEQF
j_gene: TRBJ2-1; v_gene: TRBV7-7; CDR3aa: ASSLLDRADYNEQF
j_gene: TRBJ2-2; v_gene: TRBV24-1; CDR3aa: ATSDPYKQGTNTGELF
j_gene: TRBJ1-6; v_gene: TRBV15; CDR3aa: ATSRALGPLH